A selection of T cell receptor beta chains follows, all from one sample in a study of CD8 T cells in ankylosing spondylitis. TCRdb recomputed calls from the 5' RACE reads with MiXCR, one row per CDR3 protein. The data show about 800,000 distinct CDR3 sequences, with approximately 10% seen just once and approximately 0.51% held by the top ten. Material: blood, either unsorted or a sorted T cell fraction (not recorded which). These receptor sequences come from a male donor with ankylosing spondylitis. CDR3s include the opening cysteine and the closing phenylalanine or tryptophan.

v_call	j_call	cdr3_aa
TRBV28	TRBJ2-1	CASSYSPLLNEQFF
TRBV20-1	TRBJ1-5	CSARARWSQPQHF
TRBV5-6	TRBJ2-7	CASSYGLASYEQYF
TRBV20-1	TRBJ1-1	CSALTGRAEAFF
TRBV5-4	TRBJ2-3	CASSPRTSGRGTDTQYF
TRBV5-6	TRBJ2-5	CASSPQAGGRETQYF
TRBV5-1	TRBJ2-3	CASSRASGGLTDTQYF
TRBV27	TRBJ2-7	CASSTLERTYEQYF
TRBV7-9	TRBJ2-1	CASSPRLAGDNYNEQFF
TRBV27	TRBJ2-4	CASSPRTGDAKNIQYF
TRBV9	TRBJ2-1	CASSVDGGQWTKGEQFF
TRBV20-1	TRBJ2-7	CSAQSGTGLKEQYF
TRBV20-1	TRBJ2-3	CSAKLEFTDTQYF
TRBV20-1	TRBJ2-5	CSAKLETQYF
TRBV19	TRBJ2-1	CASKPSGRGFEQFF
TRBV12-3/TRBV12-4	TRBJ1-1	CASSLNYGGTEAFF
TRBV9	TRBJ2-7	CASSAPGTLAYEQYF